This T cell receptor (beta chain) was documented in a study of a mutant IDH1 vaccine in newly diagnosed glioma. The wider study: Vaccination started 4-6 weeks after radiotherapy alone, or with temozolomide cycles. The earlier regimen, radiotherapy, temozolomide, or both, was most often both.

In regard to this clone: The antigen is undetermined.

Specified time point: week 5, during vaccination. The content of each vaccine dose was 300 ug of mutant IDH1 20-mer peptide, and topical imiquimod accompanied it. The study enrolled donors with new WHO grade 3 or 4 IDH1-mutant, ATRX-lost astrocytomas. CDR1 and CDR2 (germline): SGHRS, YFSETQ. This CDR3 has 17 residues. Trimming took 0 bases from V and 2 from J; bases not matched to a gene: 8. Sequenced by immunoSEQ multiplex PCR; TCRdb stores in-frame clones only, minus some. The repertoire holds about 60,000 clones, with about 86% as singletons. The sequence derives from a woman in her fifties or sixties with glioma. The chain joins TRBV5-1 to TRBJ2-5; 9 positions agree with TRBD2. Sequencing was performed on PBMCs, taken from a glioma patient whose treatment included an IDH1 peptide vaccine. DNA of the CDR3: TGCGCCAGCAGCTTGGAGCCTAGCGGGATCAGGCAAGAGACCCAGTACTTC. Its translation: CASSLEPSGIRQETQYF.